Below are 21 T cell receptor beta chains sequenced from a single sample in a study of neoadjuvant nivolumab and ipilimumab in lung cancer. Method: immunoSEQ multiplex PCR; TCRdb's copy keeps in-frame clones and lacks some. The data contain 30,000 or so clones, roughly 90% of them singletons. Sequencing used peripheral blood, obtained after neoadjuvant nivolumab, alone or with ipilimumab, at or shortly before surgery. The receptors originated from an adult with non-small cell lung cancer.

This chain links TRBV12-5 with TRBJ1-3, with D uncertain. Trimming stripped 2 bases from V and 0 bases from J, with 17 bases between. Germline V CDR1 and CDR2: LGHNT, FRNRAP. CDR3 length equals 18 residues. CDR3 sequence: CASGLILGLLDSGNTIYF. The CDR3 bases are TGTGCTAGTGGTTTGATATTAGGACTCCTCGACTCTGGAAACACCATATATTTT.

This clone was detected a few times. V usage is TRBV5-4 and J usage is TRBJ2-1, with a possible D match to TRBD2 (6 bases). The CDR3 spans 15 residues. CDR1 is SGHNT and CDR2 is YYREEE in the germline V gene (reference sequence). The ends were cut back, 4 bases at V and 8 bases at J, with 19 bases in the middle. The CDR3 is CASSPILARGHEQFF. Written as DNA, the CDR3 is TGTGCCAGCAGCCCGATACTAGCTCGAGGCCATGAGCAGTTCTTC.

V gene TRBV5-1 combines with J gene TRBJ1-1; tentative D call: TRBD1 (6 bases). The CDR3 runs 14 residues. Per germline, CDR1 SGHRS and CDR2 YFSETQ. V was pared by 3 bases and J by 4 bases, with 13 bases between. The CDR3 coding sequence is TGCGCCAGCAGCTCTCTCGGACAGTCCACTGAAGCTTTCTTT. Its translation is CASSSLGQSTEAFF.

The chain carries TRBV18 and TRBJ2-7; a possible D gene is TRBD2 (5 bases). The germline V gene has CDR1 KGHSH and CDR2 LQKENI. CDR3 size: 16 residues. V was pared by 4 bases and J by 2 bases, with 18 bases between. The CDR3 DNA is TGTGCCAGCTCACGTGCAGCGGCAACTCGAACCTACGAGCAGTACTTC. As protein: CASSRAAATRTYEQYF.

This rearrangement joins TRBV29-1 to TRBJ2-1; D possibly corresponds to TRBD1 (7 bases). Germline CDR1 SQVTM, CDR2 ANQGSEA. V gave up 6 bases and J gave up 0 bases, with 15 bases separating them. The CDR3 is made up of 15 amino acids. The CDR3 DNA sequence: TGCAGCGTGGCCCCAGGGGGGAGCTCCTACAATGAGCAGTTCTTC. Translating it yields CSVAPGGSSYNEQFF.

The V call is TRBV7-6, the J call TRBJ1-2; D might be TRBD1 (6 bases). V was shortened by 1 base and J by 3 bases, with 24 bases between the two germline ends. CDR3 length: 19 amino acids. The germline CDR1 and CDR2 sequences are SGHVS and FNYEAQ. CDR3 bases: TGTGCCAGCAGCTTAGGGCCCCACTTAGGGGCCAGGGGTGACTATGGCTACACCTTC. Its protein product is CASSLGPHLGARGDYGYTF.

In DNA form, the CDR3 reads TGTGCCAGCAGCTTAGTAGGTGATGAAAAACTGTTTTTT. Encoded protein: CASSLVGDEKLFF. The V call is TRBV11-2, the J call TRBJ1-4; no firm D call. This CDR3 region has 13 residues. CDR1 SGHAT and CDR2 FQNNGV come from the germline V gene. Trimming removed 1 base at V and 6 bases at J, with 6 bases between.

J is TRBJ1-1 and V is TRBV28; D gene uncertain. Trimming pared 4 bases from V and 5 bases from J, leaving 11 bases between. This CDR3 comprises 13 residues. Germline V gives CDR1 MDHEN, CDR2 SYDVKM. CDR3 nucleotides: TGTGCCAGCAGTTCTCCGGCTTTGACTGAAGCTTTCTTT. Protein product: CASSSPALTEAFF.

This chain connects TRBV29-1 to TRBJ1-2; a possible D gene is TRBD1 (6 bases). Trimming shortened V by 3 bases and J by 4 bases, and 21 bases separated the two germline ends. The CDR3 spans 16 residues. Germline V gene sequence: CDR1 SQVTM, CDR2 ANQGSEA. CDR3 nucleotides: TGCAGCGTTGAGGCTGTACAGGGATCAAATAGCTATGGCTACACCTTC. Translating gives CSVEAVQGSNSYGYTF.

The V gene is TRBV5-1, the J gene TRBJ1-1; the D is unclear. The V end was cut by 2 bases, the J end by 0 bases, with 5 bases between. The germline gives CDR1 SGHRS, CDR2 YFSETQ. The CDR3 runs 13 residues. CDR3 residues: CASSFGLNTEAFF. For the CDR3, the DNA is TGCGCCAGCAGCTTCGGGCTGAACACTGAAGCTTTCTTT.

In nucleotides, the CDR3 is TGTGCCAGCAGAAAAGAGGGACCTGCCTACAATGAGCAGTTCTTC. Encoded protein: CASRKEGPAYNEQFF. The chain recombines TRBV25-1 with TRBJ2-1, with D perhaps matching TRBD1 or TRBD2 (5 bases each). V was pared by 6 bases and J by 2 bases, with 14 bases between. Germline-derived CDR1 and CDR2 are MGHDK and SYGVNS. The CDR3 runs 15 residues.

This clone was seen once. This chain joins TRBV27 and TRBJ1-2; D uncertain. The CDR3 has 14 amino acids. V was pared by 5 bases and J by 4 bases, with 14 bases between. The germline V gene has CDR1 MNHEY and CDR2 SMNVEV (reference sequence). For the CDR3, the DNA is TGTGCCAGCAGTAACAGCCCTCGGGGCTATGGCTACACCTTC. Residues: CASSNSPRGYGYTF.

The chain couples TRBV5-1 to TRBJ1-1; D may be TRBD1 (5 bases). Germline V gives CDR1 SGHRS, CDR2 YFSETQ. The CDR3 consists of 13 residues. With 7 bases removed from V and 0 bases from J, the gap between germline ends came to 10 bases. The CDR3: CASSQGVNTEAFF. The CDR3 bases are TGCGCCAGCTCCCAGGGTGTGAACACTGAAGCTTTCTTT.

V usage is TRBV9 and J usage is TRBJ1-2; a possible D gene is TRBD1 (6 bases). This CDR3 contains 14 residues. V gave up 4 bases and J gave up 4 bases, with 14 bases separating them. Germline V CDR1 and CDR2: SGDLS, YYNGEE. The CDR3 protein is CASSPRGQTYGYTF. The CDR3 DNA sequence: TGTGCCAGCAGCCCCCGGGGGCAAACCTATGGCTACACCTTC. The variable domain in full, with the rest retrieved from reference TRBV9 and TRBJ1-2, is DSGVTQTPKHLITATGQRVTLRCSPRSGDLSVYWYQQSLDQGLQFLIQYYNGEERAKGNILERFSAQQFPDLHSELNLSSLELGDSALYFCASSPRGQTYGYTFGSGTRLTVV.

This clone turned up a few times. The rearrangement uses TRBV7-8 and TRBJ2-3, with TRBD1 matching 8 bases. This CDR3 is 17 amino acids long. V dropped 4 bases and J dropped 3; count of bases not matched to a gene: 12. In germline, CDR1 is SGHVS, CDR2 FQNEAQ. CDR3 region: CASSSKAQGARTDTQYF. The CDR3 DNA reads as TGTGCCAGCAGCTCGAAAGCTCAGGGGGCTAGGACAGATACGCAGTATTTT.

The chain combines TRBV11-2 with TRBJ2-3; 12 bases are a match to TRBD1. The length of the CDR3 is 16 residues. CDR1 and CDR2 from the germline V gene are SGHAT and FQNNGV. V lost 5 bases and J lost 1; bases outside the gene matches: 4. CDR3 sequence (DNA): TGTGCCAGCAGCCTGGGACAGGGGGCACGCACAGATACGCAGTATTTT. Amino acids: CASSLGQGARTDTQYF.

This clone is classed as medium-sized. The V and J genes are TRBV15 and TRBJ2-5, with D perhaps TRBD1 (6 bases). The CDR3 is 15 residues long. The ends were cut back, 0 bases at V and 3 bases at J, with 11 bases in the middle. Looked up from germline, CDR1 is LNHNV and CDR2 is YYDKDF (reference sequence). This CDR3 reads CATSRDDRPKETQYF. The CDR3 DNA is TGTGCCACCAGCAGAGACGACAGGCCAAAAGAGACCCAGTACTTC.

This clone was found once. The rearrangement uses TRBV5-1 and TRBJ2-7; possibly TRBD1 for D (6 bases). Germline loops: CDR1 SGHRS, CDR2 YFSETQ. This CDR3 contains 14 residues. V was cut by 0 bases and J by 3 bases, with 10 bases left in between. DNA for the CDR3: TGCGCCAGCAGCTTGGGAGGGGGAAACTACGAGCAGTACTTC. It translates to CASSLGGGNYEQYF.

V usage is TRBV5-1 and J usage is TRBJ1-2; D may be TRBD1 (6 bases). Germline V gene lookup returns CDR1 SGHRS and CDR2 YFSETQ. V lost 6 bases to trimming and J lost 2 bases, with 29 bases between them. The CDR3 is 19 residues long. Written as DNA, the CDR3 is TGCGCCAGCACCCGGGGGCTATTTACCGGAGGGGAGAGGAACTATGGCTACACCTTC. Amino acid sequence: CASTRGLFTGGERNYGYTF. The whole variable domain, remainder taken from reference TRBV5-1 and TRBJ1-2, is KAGVTQTPRYLIKTRGQQVTLSCSPISGHRSVSWYQQTPGQGLQFLFEYFSETQRNKGNFPGRFSGRQFSNSRSEMNVSTLELGDSALYLCASTRGLFTGGERNYGYTFGSGTRLTVV.

The chain has TRBV2 and TRBJ1-2; weak D call: TRBD1 (5 bases). This CDR3 is 17 amino acids long. Germline values: CDR1 SNHLY, CDR2 FYNNEI. The ends were cut back, 6 bases at V and 0 bases at J, with 20 bases in the middle. The CDR3 sequence: CASRLPGRLEANYGYTF. The CDR3 DNA reads TGTGCCAGCAGGCTACCGGGACGTCTTGAAGCTAACTATGGCTACACCTTC.

V is TRBV5-4 and J is TRBJ1-5, with D perhaps matching TRBD1 (5 bases). From germline, CDR1 is SGHNT and CDR2 YYREEE (reference sequence). The CDR3 has 16 residues. V gave up 0 bases and J gave up 5 bases, with 15 bases separating them. CDR3 region: CASSLDGGGGYQPQHF. Here the CDR3 DNA reads TGTGCCAGCAGCTTGGATGGCGGCGGGGGTTATCAGCCCCAGCATTTT.